This T cell receptor beta chain was captured in a study of shared clonotypes between healthy human individuals. Findings and caveats of the study: For naive CD4 cells, around 5.1% of clonotypes were shared across a handful of donors.

Clones were sequenced by immunoSEQ multiplex PCR, and TCRdb holds only the in-frame ones, with some missing. The profile shows approximately 1.9 million clones, 93% of them singletons. The CDR3 has 15 residues. V dropped 5 bases and J dropped 5; count of bases not matched to a gene: 9. Germline V gene lookup returns CDR1 SEHNR and CDR2 FQNEAQ (reference sequence). Naive-designated CD8 cells lacked CD45RO, were positively enriched for CCR7, and omitted terminally differentiated effector memory CD45RA+ cells. Those who donated, Caucasian adults without exception, all lived in Nashville, Tennessee. Notes on this clone: The antigen remains undetermined.

Specimen: naive CD8+ T cells from PBMCs. V is TRBV7-9 and J is TRBJ1-1, with 9 positions matching TRBD1. The TCR originated in a man younger than 35 in good health. Some clones in this sample may be carry-over from other donors' samples. The CDR3 region is CASSILQGARTEAFF. The CDR3 coding sequence is TGTGCCAGCAGCATCTTACAGGGGGCGCGGACTGAAGCTTTCTTT.